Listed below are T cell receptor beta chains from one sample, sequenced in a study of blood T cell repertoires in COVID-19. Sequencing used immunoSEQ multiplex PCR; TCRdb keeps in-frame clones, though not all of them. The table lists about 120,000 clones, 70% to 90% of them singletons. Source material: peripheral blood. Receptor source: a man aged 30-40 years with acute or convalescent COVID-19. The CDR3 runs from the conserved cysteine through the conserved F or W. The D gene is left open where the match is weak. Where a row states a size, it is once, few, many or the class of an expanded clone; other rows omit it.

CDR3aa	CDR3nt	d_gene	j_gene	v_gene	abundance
CASSLGGPNGYTF	TGTGCCAGCAGCTTGGGGGGGCCCAATGGCTACACCTTC	-	TRBJ1-2	TRBV5-6	-
CAWAQGARETQYF	TGTGCCTGGGCTCAGGGGGCCCGGGAGACCCAGTACTTC	TRBD1	TRBJ2-5	TRBV30	-
CASRASGRRETQYF	TGTGCCAGTAGGGCTAGCGGGAGACGAGAGACCCAGTACTTC	TRBD2	TRBJ2-5	TRBV19	-
CASSTRTEVTYGYTF	TGTGCCAGCAGCACCCGGACAGAAGTCACTTATGGCTACACCTTC	-	TRBJ1-2	TRBV9	-
CASSLGLSNQPQHF	TGTGCCAGCAGTTTAGGGCTTAGCAATCAGCCCCAGCATTTT	-	TRBJ1-5	TRBV27	-
CASSLATGGEQYF	TGTGCCAGCAGCTTAGCGACAGGGGGCGAGCAGTACTTC	TRBD1	TRBJ2-7	TRBV7-2	few
CASSVYRGSKNIQYF	TGTGCCAGCAGTGTCTACAGGGGGAGCAAAAACATTCAGTACTTC	TRBD1	TRBJ2-4	TRBV2	once
CAWSVGLLGSGELFF	TGTGCCTGGAGTGTAGGACTCCTTGGCTCCGGGGAGCTGTTTTTT	-	TRBJ2-2	TRBV30	-
CASSGVGSAYNEQFF	TGCGCCAGCAGCGGCGTCGGGTCCGCCTACAATGAGCAGTTCTTC	-	TRBJ2-1	TRBV5-1	-
CASSSRTGGAYYTF	TGCGCCAGCAGCTCCCGGACAGGGGGCGCTTACTACACCTTC	TRBD1	TRBJ1-2	TRBV5-1	-
CASSQETKETQYF	TGTGCCAGCAGCCAAGAAACTAAGGAGACCCAGTACTTC	-	TRBJ2-5	TRBV4-2	medium-sized
CASSGGHDLSGNTIYF	TGTGCCAGCTCAGGGGGACACGACCTCTCTGGAAACACCATATATTTT	-	TRBJ1-3	TRBV18	-
CASRDRQGNYEQYF	TGTGCCAGCAGGGACCGACAGGGAAACTACGAGCAGTACTTC	TRBD1	TRBJ2-7	TRBV2	once
CASSQGLSPGELFF	TGTGCCAGCAGCCAAGGGCTCTCCCCCGGGGAGCTGTTTTTT	-	TRBJ2-2	TRBV16	-
CASSHNRGRSYEQYF	TGTGCCAGCAGCCACAACAGGGGGCGATCCTACGAGCAGTACTTC	TRBD1	TRBJ2-7	TRBV7-6	few
CASSLNPQGKETQYF	TGTGCCAGCAGCCTAAATCCACAGGGTAAAGAGACCCAGTACTTC	-	TRBJ2-5	TRBV7-2	-
CASSQALRRDTQETQYF	TGCGCCAGCAGCCAAGCCCTTCGGCGGGATACCCAAGAGACCCAGTACTTC	-	TRBJ2-5	TRBV4-1	-
CASSQDFPISGIFTDTQYF	TGCGCCAGCAGCCAAGATTTCCCTATTAGCGGGATATTCACAGATACGCAGTATTTT	TRBD2	TRBJ2-3	TRBV4-3	-
CASSPSGMDGYTF	TGTGCCAGCTCACCCTCAGGGATGGATGGCTACACCTTC	-	TRBJ1-2	TRBV18	once
CATSPRGGYEQYF	TGTGCCACCAGCCCACGGGGGGGCTACGAGCAGTACTTC	TRBD2	TRBJ2-7	TRBV15	once
CASSPTGGRETQYF	TGTGCCAGTAGCCCCACAGGGGGCCGGGAGACCCAGTACTTC	TRBD1	TRBJ2-5	TRBV19	-
CAWSPGLTEAFF	TGTGCCTGGAGTCCGGGTCTCACTGAAGCTTTCTTT	-	TRBJ1-1	TRBV30	-
CSVGGGTGVMTGYTF	TGCAGCGTTGGTGGCGGGACAGGCGTAATGACGGGCTACACCTTC	TRBD1	TRBJ1-2	TRBV29-1	-
CASSSGRQGAYGYTF	TGTGCCAGCAGTTCGGGGCGACAGGGGGCCTATGGCTACACCTTC	TRBD1	TRBJ1-2	TRBV27	-
CASSYRGEIDAFF	TGTGCCAGCAGTTACCGGGGAGAGATAGACGCTTTCTTT	-	TRBJ1-1	TRBV6-2/TRBV6-3	-
CASSELAGLTYEQYF	TGCGCCAGCAGCGAATTAGCGGGGTTAACCTACGAGCAGTACTTC	TRBD2	TRBJ2-7	TRBV4-3	-
CASSSQGDGLDTQYF	TGTGCCAGCAGCTCGCAGGGGGATGGGTTAGATACGCAGTATTTT	TRBD1	TRBJ2-3	TRBV7-3	once
CSVESQGYGYTF	TGCAGCGTTGAATCGCAGGGTTATGGCTACACCTTC	-	TRBJ1-2	TRBV29-1	-
CASSQGYATNEKLFF	TGTGCCAGCAGCCAGGGTTATGCAACTAATGAAAAACTGTTTTTT	-	TRBJ1-4	TRBV9	few
CASSLAPGAGYTF	TGTGCCAGCAGCTTAGCGCCAGGGGCCGGCTACACCTTC	-	TRBJ1-2	TRBV7-8	-
CASSYSGREEQYF	TGTGCCAGCAGTTACTCCGGTCGGGAAGAGCAGTACTTC	-	TRBJ2-7	TRBV6-5	-
CASSLRRQGGQPQHF	TGTGCCAGCAGCTTAAGGAGACAGGGCGGTCAGCCCCAGCATTTT	TRBD1	TRBJ1-5	TRBV7-2	-
CASTLSEGNTEAFF	TGTGCCAGCACCCTATCAGAGGGAAACACTGAAGCTTTCTTT	-	TRBJ1-1	TRBV2	few